This entry describes one TCR beta chain. The antigen it binds to is not known. One base away there is no much larger clone; base qualities are not given. The data belong to a study of control samples from healthy donors and cancer patients (dated by TCRdb to about 2020). At the junction V is shortened by 6 bases and J by 4 bases, with 13 bases in between. From cysteine to phenylalanine, the CDR3 is 13 amino acids long. CDR3 DNA is the only sequence kept; it has 39 bases, read in frame from the first base. Library method: the immunoSEQ multiplex PCR assay. TCRdb took over this immuneACCESS table, retaining in-frame rearrangements with V and J assigned. Such tables are incomplete; in checked studies, under half of the missing clones stem from an unresolved V gene, and the remainder is unexplained. For this sample there are about 160,000 clones; more than 85% appear just once. The ten largest clones add up to almost 6% of the sample.

The sequence links TRBV12-3 or TRBV12-4 to TRBJ2-7, and perhaps TRBD2 as D gene, on 6 matching bases. Specimen: blood. This clonotype was sampled from a man between 18 and 35 years old in good health. The nucleotides are TGTGCCAGCAGCCGAGGGACTGTTTACGAGCAGTACTTC. It translates to CASSRGTVYEQYF.